Sequencing of this T cell receptor (beta chain) was carried out in a study of T-cell reconstitution after alpha-beta-depleted transplantation in children. Remarks on this clonotype: Its antigen is not identified. At one end the junction does not follow the germline gene, possibly because of a read error.

Study outcomes and limitations: Where alpha-beta T cells came from about two months after transplant was reportedly several hundred expanded graft clones. T-cell numbers and diversity one year post-transplant derived largely from freshly generated T cells.

The authors prepared the TCRbeta library with unique molecular identifiers. TCRdb re-derived calls from the PCR reads in MiXCR, one entry per CDR3 protein. The data hold 700,000 to 950,000 distinct CDR3 sequences, with roughly 15% observed a single time. Germline values: CDR1 LGHDT, CDR2 YNNKEL (reference sequence). This CDR3 region has 18 residues. The source of this sequence is a male patient younger than 18 who had a stem cell transplant for acute lymphoblastic leukemia, so the T cells may come from the graft donor. The chain is built from TRBV3-1 and TRBJ1-6, with a possible D match to TRBD1 (5 bases). The material was PBMCs, mostly from graft donor cells, obtained 360 days after TCRalphabeta/CD19-depleted stem cell transplant. Written as DNA, the CDR3 is TGTGCCACCAGCCAAGTGGGGGACCCAACCCTCTATAATTCACCCCTCCACTTT. Residues: CATSQVGDPTLYNSPLHF.